Each of the 8 T cell receptor beta chains below was sequenced from the same sample in a study of response to subunit inactivated influenza vaccine. In TCRdb, the RT-PCR reads were re-called with MiXCR into one record per CDR3 protein. There are some 540,000 distinct CDR3 sequences in the sample; less than 25% occur only once, and 2.8% lies in the top ten. This same sample was also taken into another study, of T cells expressing NK-cell markers. That paper notes: TCR beta cDNA was generated via 5'RACE template switching incorporating UMIs.

Sequencing used CD4+ T cells sorted from PBMCs, obtained approximately 12 days after vaccination. The source is a man aged 50 to 59 who received an inactivated influenza vaccine.

The V gene is TRBV20-1, the J gene TRBJ2-7; possible D gene TRBD2, 5 bases. Germline CDR1 DFQATT, CDR2 SNEGSKA (reference sequence). The CDR3 is 15 residues long. Trimming pared 5 bases from V and 0 bases from J, leaving 17 bases between. The CDR3 nucleotides read TGCAGTGCTCCCAAATCCGTAGCGATCTCCTACGAGCAGTACTTC. Its protein is CSAPKSVAISYEQYF.

In its sample, this clonotype was seen many times. The V and J genes are TRBV12-3 or TRBV12-4 and TRBJ2-1, with 9 bases identical to TRBD1. The CDR3 is 17 residues long. V dropped 4 bases and J dropped 4; count of bases not matched to a gene: 11. The CDR3 DNA sequence: TGTGCCAGCAGTTCGCGGACAGGGGCTTTGGGGTACAATGAGCAGTTCTTC. This translates into CASSSRTGALGYNEQFF.

The CDR3 is CASSFSLLEAGVTYEQYF. The CDR3 DNA sequence: TGTGCCAGCAGCTTCAGTTTATTAGAAGCGGGAGTTACCTACGAGCAGTACTTC. The chain is built from TRBV28 and TRBJ2-7, with TRBD2 identical over 8 bases. This CDR3 contains 18 residues. Germline lookup yields CDR1 MDHEN and CDR2 SYDVKM. The V and J ends lost 6 bases and 2 bases, in that order; junction bases with no gene match: 18.

The rearrangement joins TRBV9 to TRBJ1-5; D is uncertain. Germline loops: CDR1 SGDLS, CDR2 YYNGEE. The CDR3 is 16 residues long. Between the trimmed V and J ends, which lost 4 bases and 3 bases, there was a span of 17 bases. For the CDR3, the DNA is TGTGCCAGCAGCCCGCGTTTTGTGAGATACAATCAGCCCCAGCATTTT. The encoded protein is CASSPRFVRYNQPQHF.

V is TRBV4-2 and J is TRBJ2-7, with 10 bases matching TRBD2. This CDR3 contains 16 residues. The germline CDR1 and CDR2 sequences are LGHNA and YNFKEQ. V gave up 6 bases and J gave up 4 bases; unmatched junction bases: 12. CDR3 sequence (DNA): TGTGCCAGCAGTCCTTTAGCGGGGGGCCGGGGGTACGAGCAGTACTTC. Translated, it gives CASSPLAGGRGYEQYF.

The chain links TRBV19 to TRBJ2-1, with no clear D. The germline CDR1 and CDR2 sequences are LNHDA and SQIVND (reference sequence). The CDR3 runs to 14 residues. Trimming shortened V by 3 bases and J by 6 bases, and 12 bases separated the two germline ends. The CDR3 DNA is TGTGCCAGTAGTATTGAGAGGCTATCCAATGAGCAGTTCTTC. Translated, it gives CASSIERLSNEQFF.

At least ten counts were recorded for this clonotype. The V and J genes are TRBV5-1 and TRBJ2-3; the match to TRBD1 covers 7 bases. CDR3 size: 15 residues. Trimming at V came to 1 base and at J to 6 bases, leaving 8 bases not matched to a gene. Looked up from germline, CDR1 is SGHRS and CDR2 is YFSETQ. The CDR3 nucleotides are TGCGCCAGCAGCTTGAAGGGGGCTTTCTCTGATACGCAGTATTTT. Its translation: CASSLKGAFSDTQYF.

The rearrangement uses TRBV24-1 and TRBJ2-1; a possible D gene is TRBD1 (6 bases). Germline V gives CDR1 KGHDR, CDR2 SFDVKD. The CDR3 runs to 18 residues. The V end was cut by 4 bases, the J end by 4 bases, with 22 bases between. CDR3 residues: CATSDAHGQGQLYNEQFF. The CDR3 coding sequence is TGTGCCACCAGTGACGCGCATGGGCAGGGGCAACTATACAATGAGCAGTTCTTC.